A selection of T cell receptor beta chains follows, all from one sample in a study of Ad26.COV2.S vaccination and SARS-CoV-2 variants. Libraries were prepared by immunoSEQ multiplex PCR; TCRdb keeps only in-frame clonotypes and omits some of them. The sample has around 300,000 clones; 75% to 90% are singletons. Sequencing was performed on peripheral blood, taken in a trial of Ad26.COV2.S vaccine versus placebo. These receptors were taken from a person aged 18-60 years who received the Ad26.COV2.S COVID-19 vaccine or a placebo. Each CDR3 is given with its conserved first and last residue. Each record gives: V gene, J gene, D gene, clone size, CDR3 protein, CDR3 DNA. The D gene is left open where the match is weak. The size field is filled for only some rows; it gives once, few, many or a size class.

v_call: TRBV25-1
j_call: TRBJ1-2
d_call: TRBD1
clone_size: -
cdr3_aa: CASTGTGYGYTF
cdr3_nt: TGTGCCAGCACCGGGACAGGGTATGGCTACACCTTC

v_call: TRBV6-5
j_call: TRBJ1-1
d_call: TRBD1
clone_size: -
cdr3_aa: CASSYRTGIEAFF
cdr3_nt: TGTGCCAGCAGTTACAGGACAGGGATTGAAGCTTTCTTT

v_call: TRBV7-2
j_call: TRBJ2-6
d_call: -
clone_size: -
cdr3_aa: CASSPMGRFSGANVLTF
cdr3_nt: TGTGCCAGCAGCCCCATGGGGAGGTTTTCTGGGGCCAACGTCCTGACTTTC

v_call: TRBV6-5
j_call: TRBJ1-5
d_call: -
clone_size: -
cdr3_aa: CASSSRDGLNQPQHF
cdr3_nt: TGTGCCAGCAGTAGCCGGGACGGACTGAATCAGCCCCAGCATTTT

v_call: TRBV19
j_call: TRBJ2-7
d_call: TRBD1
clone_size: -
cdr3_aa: CASSSRGTGGLYEQYF
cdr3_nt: TGTGCCAGTAGTAGCCGAGGGACAGGGGGCCTCTACGAGCAGTACTTC

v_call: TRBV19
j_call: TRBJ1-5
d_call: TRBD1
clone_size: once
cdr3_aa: CASSDRGYQPQHF
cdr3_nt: TGTGCCAGTAGTGACAGGGGGTATCAGCCCCAGCATTTT

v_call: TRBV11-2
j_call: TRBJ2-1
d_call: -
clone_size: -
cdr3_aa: CASSLTYSEQFF
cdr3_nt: TGTGCCAGCAGCTTGACCTACAGCGAGCAGTTCTTC

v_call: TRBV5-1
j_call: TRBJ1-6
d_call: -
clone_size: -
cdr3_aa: CASSRDISDSPLHF
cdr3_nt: TGCGCCAGCAGCCGGGACATCTCGGACTCACCCCTCCACTTT

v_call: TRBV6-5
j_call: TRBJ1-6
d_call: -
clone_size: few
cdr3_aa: CASSSLPGSPLHF
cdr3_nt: TGTGCCAGCAGTTCCCTCCCGGGTTCACCCCTCCACTTT

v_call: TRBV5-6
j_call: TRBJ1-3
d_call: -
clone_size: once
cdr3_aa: CASSRGSDGNTIYF
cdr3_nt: TGTGCCAGCAGTCGGGGGTCGGACGGAAACACCATATATTTT

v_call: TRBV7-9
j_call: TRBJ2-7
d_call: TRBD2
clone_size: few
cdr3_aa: CASSFKASGSDEQYF
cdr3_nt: TGTGCCAGCAGCTTCAAAGCTAGCGGGAGCGACGAGCAGTACTTC

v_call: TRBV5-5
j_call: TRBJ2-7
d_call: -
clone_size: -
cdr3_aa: CASSLNRASYEQYF
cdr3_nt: TGTGCCAGCAGCTTGAACAGGGCCTCCTACGAGCAGTACTTC

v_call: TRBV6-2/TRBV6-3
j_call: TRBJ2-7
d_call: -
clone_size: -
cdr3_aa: CASSYGQSSYEQYF
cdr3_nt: TGTGCCAGCAGTTACGGACAGAGCTCCTACGAGCAGTACTTC

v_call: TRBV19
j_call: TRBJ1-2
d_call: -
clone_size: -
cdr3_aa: CASSIDRNGYGYTF
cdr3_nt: TGTGCCAGTAGTATCGATCGAAACGGCTATGGCTACACCTTC

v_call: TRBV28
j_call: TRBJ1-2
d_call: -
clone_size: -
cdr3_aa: CASSTTAYGYTF
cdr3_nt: TGTGCCAGCAGTACCACAGCCTATGGCTACACCTTC

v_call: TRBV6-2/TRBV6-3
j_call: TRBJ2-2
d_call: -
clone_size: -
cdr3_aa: CASSYIGVANTGELFF
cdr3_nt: TGTGCCAGCAGTTATATCGGGGTCGCGAACACCGGGGAGCTGTTTTTT

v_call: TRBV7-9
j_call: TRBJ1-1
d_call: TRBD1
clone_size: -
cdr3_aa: CASLGGQGDTEAFF
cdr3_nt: TGTGCCAGCCTTGGGGGACAGGGGGACACTGAAGCTTTCTTT

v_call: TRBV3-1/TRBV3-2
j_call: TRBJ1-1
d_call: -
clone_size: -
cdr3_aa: CASSRTSVGTEAFF
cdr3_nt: TGTGCCAGCAGCCGCACATCGGTGGGAACTGAAGCTTTCTTT

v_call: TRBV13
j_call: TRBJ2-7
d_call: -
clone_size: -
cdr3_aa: CASSLRGADEQYF
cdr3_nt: TGTGCCAGCAGCTTAAGGGGGGCTGACGAGCAGTACTTC

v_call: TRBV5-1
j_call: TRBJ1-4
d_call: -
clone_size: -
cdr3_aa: CASSPRDPKEEKLFF
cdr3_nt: TGCGCCAGCAGCCCACGGGACCCGAAGGAAGAAAAACTGTTTTTT

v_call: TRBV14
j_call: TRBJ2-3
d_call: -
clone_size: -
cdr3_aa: CASSHSTDTQYF
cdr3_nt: TGTGCCAGCAGCCACAGCACAGATACGCAGTATTTT

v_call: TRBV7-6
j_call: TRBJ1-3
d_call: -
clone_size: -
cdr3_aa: CASSSTGAPSSGNTIYF
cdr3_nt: TGTGCCAGCAGCTCCACCGGGGCCCCAAGCTCTGGAAACACCATATATTTT

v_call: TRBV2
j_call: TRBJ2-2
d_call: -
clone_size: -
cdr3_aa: CASSESSVGTGELFF
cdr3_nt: TGTGCCAGCAGTGAATCGTCTGTGGGGACCGGGGAGCTGTTTTTT

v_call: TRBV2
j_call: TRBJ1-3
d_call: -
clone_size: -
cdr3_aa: CASSFEAGSSGNTIYF
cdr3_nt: TGTGCCAGCAGTTTCGAAGCAGGGAGCTCTGGAAACACCATATATTTT

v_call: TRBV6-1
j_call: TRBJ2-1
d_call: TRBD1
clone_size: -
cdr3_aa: CASSEAGTGDNEQFF
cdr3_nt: TGTGCCAGCAGTGAAGCTGGGACAGGGGACAATGAGCAGTTCTTC

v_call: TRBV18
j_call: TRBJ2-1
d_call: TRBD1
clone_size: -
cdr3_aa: CASSQWDRGNEQFF
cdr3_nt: TGTGCCAGCTCACAGTGGGACAGGGGGAATGAGCAGTTCTTC

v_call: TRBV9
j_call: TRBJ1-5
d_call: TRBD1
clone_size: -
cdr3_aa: CASSASTGVNQPQHF
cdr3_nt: TGTGCCAGCAGCGCCTCGACAGGGGTCAATCAGCCCCAGCATTTT

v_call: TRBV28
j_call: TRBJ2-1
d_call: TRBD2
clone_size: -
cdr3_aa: CASSLGLAGLEQFF
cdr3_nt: TGTGCCAGCAGTTTAGGACTAGCGGGCCTCGAGCAGTTCTTC

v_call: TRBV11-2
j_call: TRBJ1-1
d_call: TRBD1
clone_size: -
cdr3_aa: CASSPDRGPEAFF
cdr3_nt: TGTGCCAGCAGCCCCGACAGGGGACCTGAAGCTTTCTTT

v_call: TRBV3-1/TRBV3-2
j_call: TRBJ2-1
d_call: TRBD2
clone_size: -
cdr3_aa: CASSQDDGGRYNEQFF
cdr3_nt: TGTGCCAGCAGCCAAGATGACGGCGGGAGGTACAATGAGCAGTTCTTC

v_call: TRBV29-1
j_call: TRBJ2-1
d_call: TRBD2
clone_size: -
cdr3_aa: CSALLAGESYNEQFF
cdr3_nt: TGCAGCGCCCTACTAGCGGGGGAGTCCTACAATGAGCAGTTCTTC

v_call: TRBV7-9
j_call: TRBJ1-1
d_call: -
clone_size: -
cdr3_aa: CASGGGMNTEAFF
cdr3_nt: TGTGCCAGCGGGGGCGGAATGAACACTGAAGCTTTCTTT

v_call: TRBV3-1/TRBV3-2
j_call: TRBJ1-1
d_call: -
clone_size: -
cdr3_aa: CASSQEHGGTEAFF
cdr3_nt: TGTGCCAGCAGCCAAGAGCACGGGGGCACTGAAGCTTTCTTT

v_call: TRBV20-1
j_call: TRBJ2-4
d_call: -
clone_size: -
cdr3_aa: CSASRVVGNIQYF
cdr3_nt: TGCAGTGCTAGTAGAGTCGTGGGGAACATTCAGTACTTC

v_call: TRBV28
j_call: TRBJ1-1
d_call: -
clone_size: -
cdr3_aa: CASSNPTVNTEAFF
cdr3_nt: TGTGCCAGCAGTAACCCGACAGTGAACACTGAAGCTTTCTTT

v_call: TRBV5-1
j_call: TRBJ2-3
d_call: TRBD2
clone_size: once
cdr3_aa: CASSPGGADTDTQYF
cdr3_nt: TGCGCCAGCAGTCCGGGAGGGGCAGACACAGATACGCAGTATTTT

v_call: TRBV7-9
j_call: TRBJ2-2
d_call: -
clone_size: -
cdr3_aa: CASSRDILGELFF
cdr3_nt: TGTGCCAGCAGTCGGGACATCTTAGGGGAGCTGTTTTTT

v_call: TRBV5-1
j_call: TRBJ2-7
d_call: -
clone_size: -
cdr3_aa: CASSFYAGFDEQYF
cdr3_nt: TGCGCCAGCAGCTTTTACGCGGGATTCGACGAGCAGTACTTC

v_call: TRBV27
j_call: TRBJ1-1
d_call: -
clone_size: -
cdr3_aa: CASSLSESMNTEAFF
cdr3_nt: TGTGCCAGCAGTTTGTCAGAGAGCATGAACACTGAAGCTTTCTTT

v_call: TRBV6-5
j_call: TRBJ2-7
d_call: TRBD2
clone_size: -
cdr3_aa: CASTLSGRGAYEQYF
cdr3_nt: TGTGCCAGCACCCTTAGCGGGAGGGGAGCCTACGAGCAGTACTTC

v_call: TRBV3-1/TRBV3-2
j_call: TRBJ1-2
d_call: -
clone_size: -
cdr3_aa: CASQGLTGYTF
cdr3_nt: TGTGCCAGCCAGGGGTTAACGGGCTACACCTTC

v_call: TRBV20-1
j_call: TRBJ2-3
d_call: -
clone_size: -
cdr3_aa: CSASRGLEEHFSRGDTQYF
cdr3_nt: TGCAGTGCTAGTAGGGGTCTCGAGGAGCATTTCTCCCGGGGAGATACGCAGTATTTT

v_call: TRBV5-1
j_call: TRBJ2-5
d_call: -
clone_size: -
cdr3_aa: CASSFSAEETQYF
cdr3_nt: TGCGCCAGCAGCTTCTCAGCGGAGGAGACCCAGTACTTC

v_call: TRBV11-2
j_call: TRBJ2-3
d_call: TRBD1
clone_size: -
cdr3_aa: CASSSDRGTTDTQYF
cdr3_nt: TGTGCCAGCAGCTCGGACAGGGGAACCACAGATACGCAGTATTTT

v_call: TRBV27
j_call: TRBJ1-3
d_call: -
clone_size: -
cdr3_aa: CASSPLGGADGNTIYF
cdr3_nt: TGTGCCAGCAGTCCCCTGGGGGGCGCGGATGGAAACACCATATATTTT

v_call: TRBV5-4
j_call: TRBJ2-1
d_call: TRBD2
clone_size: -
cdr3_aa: CASRPTSGRDYNEQFF
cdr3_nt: TGTGCCAGCAGACCAACTAGCGGGAGGGACTACAATGAGCAGTTCTTC

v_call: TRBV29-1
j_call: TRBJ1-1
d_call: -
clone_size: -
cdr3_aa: CSFTGALDTTEAFF
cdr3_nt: TGCAGCTTTACCGGGGCCCTCGACACGACTGAAGCTTTCTTT

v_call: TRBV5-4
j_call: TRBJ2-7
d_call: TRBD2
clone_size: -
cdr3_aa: CASSLGSGRATYEQYF
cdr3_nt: TGTGCCAGCAGCTTGGGGAGCGGGAGGGCCACCTACGAGCAGTACTTC

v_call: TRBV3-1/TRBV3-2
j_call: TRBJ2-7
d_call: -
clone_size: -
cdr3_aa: CASSQEGGRGDNEQYF
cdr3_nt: TGTGCCAGCAGCCAAGAGGGGGGCAGGGGAGATAACGAGCAGTACTTC